This TCR beta chain was captured in a study of blood T cells in healthy people across ages. A second about 7 to 11 cycle PCR used barcoded and J-beta primers. TCRdb recomputed calls from the 5' RACE reads with MiXCR, one row per CDR3 protein. In the table there are around 1,500,000 distinct CDR3 sequences, 28% of which are singletons. This clonotype was counted only a few times. Germline V lookup: CDR1 LNHDA, CDR2 SQIVND (reference sequence). The CDR3 spans 13 residues. Trimming took 7 bases from V and 0 from J, leaving 9 bases between them. This TCR was recovered from a woman aged 25 to 45 in good health. Sequenced: blood. The chain combines TRBV19 with TRBJ1-1, with D perhaps TRBD1 (5 bases). CDR3 nucleotides: TGTGCCAGTACCGCGACAGTGAACACTGAAGCTTTCTTT. It specifies CASTATVNTEAFF. The entire variable domain, with the rest obtained from reference TRBV19 and TRBJ1-1, is as follows: DGGITQSPKYLFRKEGQNVTLSCEQNLNHDAMYWYRQDPGQGLRLIYYSQIVNDFQKGDIAEGYSVSREKKESFPLTVTSAQKNPTAFYLCASTATVNTEAFFGQGTRLTVV.